The text below deals with one TCR beta chain. The data originate from a study of early T cells in non-severe SARS-CoV-2 infection. MiXCR, applied by TCRdb to the 5' RACE reads, yields one record per CDR3 protein. The data show roughly 80,000 distinct CDR3 sequences, with about 16% seen just once and about 3% held by the top ten. The CDR3 is made up of 17 amino acids. The V gene end was trimmed by 3 bases and the J gene end by 9 bases; junction bases not matched to a gene: 16. From germline, CDR1 is LGHDT and CDR2 YNNKEL (reference sequence). This sequence originates from an adult who was a healthcare worker with PCR-confirmed SARS-CoV-2 infection or an uninfected control (not recorded which). The chain joins TRBV3-1 to TRBJ2-1; 8 bases match TRBD2. Sample: whole blood. CDR3 in amino acids: CASSHTGGARGRGEQFF. CDR3 bases: TGTGCCAGCAGCCACACCGGGGGGGCGAGGGGTAGAGGTGAGCAGTTCTTC.